What follows are 29 T cell receptor beta chains derived from one specimen sequenced in a study of blood T cells in healthy people across ages. It was with a sample-barcoded 5' primer and a J-beta primer mix that a second PCR of roughly 7 to 12 cycles was run. TCRdb analysed the 5' RACE reads with MiXCR anew, one entry per CDR3 protein. The sample gives roughly 1,800,000 distinct CDR3 sequences, roughly 50% of which show up once; 2.1% is in the top ten. The sequenced sample was blood. The receptors here all came from a middle-aged woman in good health.

This clonotype was picked up a small number of times. The J gene is TRBJ2-1, the V gene TRBV28; D unclear. Trimming removed 4 bases at V and 9 bases at J, with 13 bases between. Germline V gene sequence: CDR1 MDHEN, CDR2 SYDVKM. The CDR3 runs to 13 residues. CDR3 coding DNA: TGTGCCAGCAGTTCCACCCCGAGGTCTGAGCAGTTCTTC. Its translation is CASSSTPRSEQFF.

The V gene is TRBV9, the J gene TRBJ2-3; D is possibly TRBD2 (6 bases). This CDR3 contains 13 residues. Per the germline V gene, CDR1 is SGDLS and CDR2 is YYNGEE. V was clipped by 2 bases and J by 6 bases, with 10 bases between them. The CDR3 is CASSVRSGDTQYF. The CDR3 region has the DNA TGTGCCAGCAGCGTCAGGAGCGGGGATACGCAGTATTTT.

For the CDR3, the DNA is TGTGCCAGCAGCCATGGGGCTAGATCAGATACGCAGTATTTT. Its translation: CASSHGARSDTQYF. The genes are TRBV14 and TRBJ2-3, with a weak D call TRBD1 (5 bases). The CDR3 is 14 amino acids. The V end lost 3 bases, the J end lost 4 bases, and 11 bases lay between the germline ends. Looked up from germline, CDR1 is SGHDN and CDR2 is FVKESK.

The chain is built from TRBV3-1 and TRBJ2-4; D ambiguous. The tail of the sequence fits TRBJ2-7 better, so the J call may be wrong. Germline lookup yields CDR1 LGHDT and CDR2 YNNKEL (reference sequence). There are 13 residues in the CDR3. The CDR3 nucleotides are TGTGCCAGCAGCCAAGAGCGGTGGGGCGAGCAGTACTTC. This gives the protein CASSQERWGEQYF.

The V call is TRBV10-3, the J call TRBJ2-1, with D possibly being TRBD1 or TRBD2 (5 bases each). Trimming removed 7 bases from V and 0 bases from J, with 13 bases in between. The V gene's germline CDR1 is ENHRY and CDR2 SYGVKD. The CDR3 consists of 15 residues. CDR3 amino acids: CAIKAAGSSYNEQFF. Written as DNA, the CDR3 is TGTGCCATCAAAGCGGCAGGGAGCTCCTACAATGAGCAGTTCTTC.

The chain couples TRBV20-1 to TRBJ2-7, with a tentative D call TRBD2 (7 bases). Per germline, CDR1 DFQATT and CDR2 SNEGSKA (reference sequence). The CDR3 is 15 amino acids. The germline V and J ends were trimmed by 2 bases and 1 base, with 15 bases remaining between them. The CDR3 sequence is CSARSRGGRSYEQYF. The CDR3 DNA reads as TGCAGTGCTAGATCGAGGGGGGGCCGTTCCTACGAGCAGTACTTC.

The genes are TRBV12-3 or TRBV12-4 and TRBJ2-5, with D possibly TRBD1 on 5 matching bases. This CDR3 has 13 amino acids. Trimming shortened V by 6 bases and J by 1 base, and 9 bases separated the two germline ends. The CDR3 bases are TGTGCCAGCAGCGACAGCTTCCAAGAGACCCAGTACTTC. Translating gives CASSDSFQETQYF.

This chain joins TRBV27 and TRBJ1-2, with 8 positions matching TRBD1. Germline CDR1 MNHEY, CDR2 SMNVEV (reference sequence). J was trimmed by 4 bases and V by 4 bases; bases with no gene match: 8. The CDR3 totals 15 residues. In nucleotides, the CDR3 is TGTGCCAGCAGTTCCTCCACAGGGGGTCTCTATGGCTACACCTTC. Translated, it gives CASSSSTGGLYGYTF.

The table lists this clonotype with a few counts. This rearrangement joins TRBV4-3 to TRBJ2-1; 7 nucleotides line up with TRBD1. The CDR3 has 16 amino acids. The trim removed 4 bases at V and 0 bases at J, leaving 6 bases unmatched. The germline V gene encodes CDR1 LGHNA and CDR2 YSLEER. The CDR3 coding sequence is TGCGCCAGCAGCCTCACAGGGACAGCCTCCTACAATGAGCAGTTCTTC. This translates into CASSLTGTASYNEQFF.

In this sample, this clonotype turned up a few times. The chain couples TRBV6-2 or TRBV6-3 to TRBJ1-2; possible D gene TRBD1, 6 bases. Germline CDR1 and CDR2: MNHEY and SVGEGT. V was pared by 2 bases and J by 6 bases, with 10 bases between. The CDR3 is 13 residues long. The CDR3 is CASSYLGQDGYTF. The CDR3 DNA is TGTGCCAGCAGTTACCTGGGACAAGATGGCTACACCTTC.

CDR3 amino acids: CASSLRRGGELQETQYF. Here the CDR3 DNA reads TGTGCCAGCAGTTTAAGAAGGGGGGGCGAACTACAAGAGACCCAGTACTTC. The rearrangement joins TRBV7-2 to TRBJ2-5, with D perhaps matching TRBD2 (7 bases). The CDR3 contains 17 residues. Germline V gives CDR1 SGHTA, CDR2 FQGNSA. The V end was cut by 6 bases, the J end by 2 bases, with 22 bases between.

The V call is TRBV28, the J call TRBJ2-6, with D unclear. Trimming removed 7 bases from V and 2 bases from J, with 12 bases in between. CDR1 and CDR2 from the germline V gene are MDHEN and SYDVKM. This CDR3 contains 15 residues. This chain's CDR3 is CASNTPRAGANVLTF. In DNA, the CDR3 is TGTGCCAGCAATACTCCTCGGGCTGGGGCCAACGTCCTGACTTTC.

In this sample, this clonotype turned up a few times. The chain joins TRBV20-1 to TRBJ2-5, with D uncertain. Germline loops: CDR1 DFQATT, CDR2 SNEGSKA (reference sequence). The CDR3 spans 15 residues. Trimming removed 2 bases at V and 4 bases at J, with 17 bases between. CDR3 residues: CSARPQLNPPETQYF. CDR3 sequence (DNA): TGCAGTGCTAGACCCCAACTAAACCCTCCAGAGACCCAGTACTTC.

This chain connects TRBV6-5 to TRBJ2-1, with D maybe TRBD2 (5 bases). The V gene lost 0 bases and the J gene lost 8 bases, with 14 bases spanning the gap. Looked up from germline, CDR1 is MNHEY and CDR2 is SVGAGI. This CDR3 region has 15 residues. CDR3 protein: CASSYSTDSVDEQFF. The CDR3 coding sequence is TGTGCCAGCAGTTACTCGACGGATAGCGTTGATGAGCAGTTCTTC.

This chain uses TRBV20-1 with TRBJ2-7, with D hard to call. Trimming removed 1 base from V and 2 bases from J, with 9 bases in between. The CDR3 runs to 13 residues. Germline V gene sequence: CDR1 DFQATT, CDR2 SNEGSKA (reference sequence). CDR3 protein: CSARGTDTYEQYF. The CDR3 nucleotides read TGCAGTGCTAGAGGAACAGATACCTACGAGCAGTACTTC.

The chain is built from TRBV14 and TRBJ1-6; no reliable D call. The CDR3 totals 13 residues. Looked up from germline, CDR1 is SGHDN and CDR2 is FVKESK. Trimming removed 1 base from V and 9 bases from J, with 7 bases in between. CDR3 DNA sequence: TGTGCCAGCAGCCAAGGCCGGAGTTCACCCCTCCACTTT. Translation gives CASSQGRSSPLHF.

The rearrangement uses TRBV6-2 or TRBV6-3 and TRBJ2-4; the match to TRBD1 covers 9 bases. Trimming removed 2 bases from V and 1 base from J; junction bases left unmatched: 6. CDR3 size: 17 residues. Germline V gene data show CDR1 as MNHEY and CDR2 as SVGEGT. The CDR3 DNA sequence: TGTGCCAGCAGTTACGCAGCCGGGACAGGGGCCAAAAACATTCAGTACTTC. This codes for CASSYAAGTGAKNIQYF.

The DNA of the CDR3 is TGTGCCAGCAGCTCCCCGACGGGAACGGAGGTAGACTACGAGCAGTACTTC. This codes for CASSSPTGTEVDYEQYF. The rearrangement links TRBV7-9 to TRBJ2-7, with a weak D call TRBD2 (5 bases). The CDR3 covers 17 residues. The germline CDR1 and CDR2 sequences are SEHNR and FQNEAQ (reference sequence). The V and J ends lost 4 bases and 3 bases respectively, with 22 bases between them.

The chain recombines TRBV29-1 with TRBJ2-4, with a possible D match to TRBD2 (5 bases). The CDR3 contains 14 residues. The germline CDR1 and CDR2 sequences are SQVTM and ANQGSEA. Trimming cost V 4 bases and J 6 bases, with 16 bases left between them. The CDR3 sequence: CSVVDPTAGNIQYF. The CDR3 region has the DNA TGCAGCGTTGTCGATCCTACGGCGGGAAACATTCAGTACTTC. The variable domain in full, completed from reference TRBV29-1 and TRBJ2-4, reads SAVISQKPSRDICQRGTSLTIQCQVDSQVTMMFWYRQQPGQSLTLIATANQGSEATYESGFVIDKFPISRPNLTFSTLTVSNMSPEDSSIYLCSVVDPTAGNIQYFGAGTRLSVL.

V usage is TRBV7-3 and J usage is TRBJ2-5; 7 bases are a match to TRBD1. The J segment lost 1 base and the V segment lost 5 bases, leaving 7 bases of the junction unmatched. This CDR3 comprises 15 residues. Germline V gene data show CDR1 as SGHTA and CDR2 as FQGTGA. The CDR3 loop reads CASSPGGRIQETQYF. The CDR3 bases are TGTGCCAGCAGCCCAGGGGGACGGATCCAAGAGACCCAGTACTTC.

In this sample, this clonotype turned up once. V usage is TRBV20-1 and J usage is TRBJ2-7, with 8 bases matching TRBD2. V lost 3 bases to trimming and J lost 6 bases; unmatched junction nucleotides: 7. Germline CDR1 and CDR2: DFQATT and SNEGSKA (reference sequence). The CDR3 totals 13 residues. CDR3 in DNA: TGCAGTGCTAGCCCCGGGGGGGCTTTCGAGCAGTACTTC. It is translated as CSASPGGAFEQYF.

This chain's CDR3 is CASSLSGDSENSPLHF. The CDR3 DNA reads as TGTGCCAGCAGCTTAAGCGGGGACAGCGAGAATTCACCCCTCCACTTT. The genes are TRBV7-2 and TRBJ1-6, with 7 bases lining up with TRBD1. V shed 2 bases and J 7 bases; nucleotides not matched to a gene: 8. The CDR3 has 16 residues. Germline values: CDR1 SGHTA, CDR2 FQGNSA.

A few counts support this clonotype. V is TRBV9 and J is TRBJ2-3; a weak D match, TRBD2 (5 bases). V lost 1 base and J 2 bases, leaving 8 bases between the germline ends. This CDR3 is 14 amino acids long. Germline V gene data show CDR1 as SGDLS and CDR2 as YYNGEE. CDR3 residues: CASSVLTTTDTQYF. CDR3 nucleotides: TGTGCCAGCAGCGTATTGACTACCACAGATACGCAGTATTTT.

This chain joins TRBV7-9 and TRBJ2-7; 9 bases align to TRBD2. Germline lookup yields CDR1 SEHNR and CDR2 FQNEAQ (reference sequence). Trimming at V came to 5 bases and at J to 7 bases, leaving 21 bases not matched to a gene. The CDR3 is 18 amino acids. Here the CDR3 reads CASSQSPVRGGSYNEQYF. Here the CDR3 DNA reads TGTGCCAGCAGCCAATCCCCGGTGCGGGGGGGATCCTACAATGAGCAGTACTTC.

This clonotype showed up just a few times. This chain uses TRBV6-2 or TRBV6-3 with TRBJ1-5; possibly TRBD1 for D (5 bases). Germline V CDR1 and CDR2: MNHEY, SVGEGT. Trimming took 3 bases from V and 2 from J, leaving 17 bases between them. The CDR3 has 17 amino acids. The CDR3 nucleotides read TGTGCCAGCAGTTATGAAGGCTGGGGCATGGGCAATCAGCCCCAGCATTTT. Protein sequence: CASSYEGWGMGNQPQHF.

This clonotype was recorded once. The V and J genes are TRBV23-1 and TRBJ2-3, with unresolved D. TRBV23-1 is recorded as an ORF, its role being uncertain. The CDR3 length is 12 residues. The V end lost 7 bases, the J end lost 8 bases, and 13 bases lay between the germline ends. CDR3 loop: CASIPQPSTQYF. The CDR3 DNA follows: TGCGCCAGCATTCCCCAACCTAGTACGCAGTATTTT.

The gene calls are TRBV4-3 and TRBJ2-1; D not certain. V lost 0 bases and J lost 8, with 11 bases in between. Germline-derived CDR1 and CDR2 are LGHNA and YSLEER. This CDR3 has 14 residues. CDR3 region: CASSQDGGRHEQFF. Written as DNA, the CDR3 is TGCGCCAGCAGCCAAGATGGTGGGCGCCATGAGCAGTTCTTC.

This clonotype was detected ten times or more. The gene calls are TRBV27 and TRBJ1-2; 7 bases match TRBD1. Per germline, CDR1 MNHEY and CDR2 SMNVEV (reference sequence). Trimming took 6 bases from V and 3 from J; bases not matched to a gene: 7. The CDR3 loop spans 14 amino acids. The DNA for the CDR3 is TGTGCCAGCAGCCTTCAGGGGGGAGACTATGGCTACACCTTC. Amino acid sequence: CASSLQGGDYGYTF.

J is TRBJ2-5 and V is TRBV20-1, with D possibly being TRBD1 (5 bases). This CDR3 is 12 amino acids long. Per germline, CDR1 DFQATT and CDR2 SNEGSKA (reference sequence). Trimming shortened V by 3 bases and J by 5 bases, and 10 bases separated the two germline ends. CDR3 region: CSARRQFETQYF. The DNA for the CDR3 is TGCAGTGCTAGGAGACAGTTTGAGACCCAGTACTTC.